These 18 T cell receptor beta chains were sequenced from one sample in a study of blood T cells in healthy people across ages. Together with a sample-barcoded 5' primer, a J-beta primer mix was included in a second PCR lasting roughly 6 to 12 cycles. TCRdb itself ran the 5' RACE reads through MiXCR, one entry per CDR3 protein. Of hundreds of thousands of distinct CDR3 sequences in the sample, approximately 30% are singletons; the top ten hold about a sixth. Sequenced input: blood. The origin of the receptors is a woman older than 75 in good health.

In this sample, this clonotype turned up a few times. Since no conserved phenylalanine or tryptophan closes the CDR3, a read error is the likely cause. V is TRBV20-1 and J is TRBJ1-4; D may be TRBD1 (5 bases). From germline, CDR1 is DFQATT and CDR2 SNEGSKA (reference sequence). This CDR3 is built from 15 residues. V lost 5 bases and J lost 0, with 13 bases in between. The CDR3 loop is CSAGGIPATNEKLFC. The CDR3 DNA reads TGCAGTGCTGGGGGGATACCTGCAACTAATGAAAAACTGTTTTGT.

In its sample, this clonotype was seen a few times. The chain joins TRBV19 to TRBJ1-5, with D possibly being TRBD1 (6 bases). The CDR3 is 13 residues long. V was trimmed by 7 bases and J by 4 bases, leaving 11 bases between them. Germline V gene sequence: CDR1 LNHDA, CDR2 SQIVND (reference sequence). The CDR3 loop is CASKGGANQPQHF. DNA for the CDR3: TGTGCCAGTAAGGGGGGGGCGAATCAGCCCCAGCATTTT.

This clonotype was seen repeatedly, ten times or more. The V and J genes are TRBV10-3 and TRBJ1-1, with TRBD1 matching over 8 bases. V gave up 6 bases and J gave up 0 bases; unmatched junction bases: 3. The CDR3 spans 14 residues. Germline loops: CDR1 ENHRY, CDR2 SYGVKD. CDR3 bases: TGTGCCATCAGGGACAGGGTTCTGAACACTGAAGCTTTCTTT. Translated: CAIRDRVLNTEAFF.

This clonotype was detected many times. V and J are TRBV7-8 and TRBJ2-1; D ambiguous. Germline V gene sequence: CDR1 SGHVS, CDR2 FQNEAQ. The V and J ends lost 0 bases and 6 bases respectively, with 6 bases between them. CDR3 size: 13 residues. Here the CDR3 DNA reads TGTGCCAGCAGCTTAGCGTGGTTCAATGAGCAGTTCTTC. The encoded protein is CASSLAWFNEQFF. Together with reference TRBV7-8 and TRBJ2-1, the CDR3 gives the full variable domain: GAGVSQSPRYKVAKRGQDVALRCDPISGHVSLFWYQQALGQGPEFLTYFQNEAQLDKSGLPSDRFFAERPEGSVSTLKIQRTQQEDSAVYLCASSLAWFNEQFFGPGTRLTVL.

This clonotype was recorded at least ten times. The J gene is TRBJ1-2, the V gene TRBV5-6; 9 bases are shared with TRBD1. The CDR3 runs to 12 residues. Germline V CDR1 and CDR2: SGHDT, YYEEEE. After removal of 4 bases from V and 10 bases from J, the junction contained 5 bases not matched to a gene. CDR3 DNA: TGTGCCAGCAGCACAGGACAGGGGACCTACACCTTC. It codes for CASSTGQGTYTF.

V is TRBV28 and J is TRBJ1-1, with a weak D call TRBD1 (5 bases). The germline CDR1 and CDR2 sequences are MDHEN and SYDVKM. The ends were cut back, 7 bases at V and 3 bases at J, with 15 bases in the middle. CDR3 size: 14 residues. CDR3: CASTVTRGHTEAFF. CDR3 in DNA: TGTGCCAGCACCGTAACCCGGGGACACACTGAAGCTTTCTTT.

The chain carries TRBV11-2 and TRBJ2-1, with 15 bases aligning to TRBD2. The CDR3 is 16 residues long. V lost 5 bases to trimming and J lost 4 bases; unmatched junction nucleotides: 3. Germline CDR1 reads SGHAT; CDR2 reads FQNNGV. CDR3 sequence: CASSEGTSGRYNEQFF. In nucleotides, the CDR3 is TGTGCCAGCAGCGAAGGGACTAGCGGGAGGTACAATGAGCAGTTCTTC.

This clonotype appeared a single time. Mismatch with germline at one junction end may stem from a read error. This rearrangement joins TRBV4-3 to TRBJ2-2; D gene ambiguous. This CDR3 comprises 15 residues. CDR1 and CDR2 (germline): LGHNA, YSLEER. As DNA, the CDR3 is TGCGTCAGCAGTCTCGCGTGGGGGAACACCGGGGAGCTGTTTTTT. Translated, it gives CVSSLAWGNTGELFF.

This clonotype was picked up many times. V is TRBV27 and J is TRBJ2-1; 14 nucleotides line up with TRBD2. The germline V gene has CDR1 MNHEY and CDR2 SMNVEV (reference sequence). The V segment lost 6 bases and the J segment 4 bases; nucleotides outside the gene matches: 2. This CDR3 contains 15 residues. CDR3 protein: CASRTSGGAYNEQFF. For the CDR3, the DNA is TGTGCCAGCAGGACTAGCGGGGGGGCTTACAATGAGCAGTTCTTC.

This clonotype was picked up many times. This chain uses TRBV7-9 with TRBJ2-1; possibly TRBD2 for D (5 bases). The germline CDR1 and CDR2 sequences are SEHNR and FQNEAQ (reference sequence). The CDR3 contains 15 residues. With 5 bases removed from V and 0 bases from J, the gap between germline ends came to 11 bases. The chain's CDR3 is CASSPAGVSYNEQFF. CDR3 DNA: TGTGCCAGCAGCCCGGCCGGGGTCTCCTACAATGAGCAGTTCTTC.

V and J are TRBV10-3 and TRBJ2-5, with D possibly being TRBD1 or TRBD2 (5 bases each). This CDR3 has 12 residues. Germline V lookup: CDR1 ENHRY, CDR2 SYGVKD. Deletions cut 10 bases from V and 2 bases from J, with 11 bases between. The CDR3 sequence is CASRDLQETQYF. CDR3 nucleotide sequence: TGTGCCAGCAGGGACCTTCAAGAGACCCAGTACTTC.

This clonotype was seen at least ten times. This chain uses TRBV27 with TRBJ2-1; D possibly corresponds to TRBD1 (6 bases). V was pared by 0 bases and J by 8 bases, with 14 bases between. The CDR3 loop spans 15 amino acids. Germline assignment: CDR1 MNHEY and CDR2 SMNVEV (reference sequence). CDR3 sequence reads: CASSLSAGVMDEQFF. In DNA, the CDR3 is TGTGCCAGCAGTTTATCAGCAGGGGTGATGGATGAGCAGTTCTTC.

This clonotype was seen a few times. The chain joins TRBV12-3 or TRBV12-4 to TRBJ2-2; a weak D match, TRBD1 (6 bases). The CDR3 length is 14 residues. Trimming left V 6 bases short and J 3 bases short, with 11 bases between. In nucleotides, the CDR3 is TGTGCCAGCAGGGACAGTTCCGACACCGGGGAGCTGTTTTTT. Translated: CASRDSSDTGELFF.

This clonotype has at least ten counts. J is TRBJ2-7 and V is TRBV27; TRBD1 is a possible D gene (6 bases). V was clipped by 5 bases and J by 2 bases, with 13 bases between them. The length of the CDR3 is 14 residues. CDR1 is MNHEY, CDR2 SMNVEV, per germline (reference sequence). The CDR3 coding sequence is TGTGCCAGCAGTCGAGGGGGTTCAGCCTACGAGCAGTACTTC. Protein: CASSRGGSAYEQYF.

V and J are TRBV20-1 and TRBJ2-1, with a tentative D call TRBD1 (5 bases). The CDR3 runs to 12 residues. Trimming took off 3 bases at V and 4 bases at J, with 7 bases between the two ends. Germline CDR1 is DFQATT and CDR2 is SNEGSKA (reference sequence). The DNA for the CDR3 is TGCAGTGCTAGGGGGCGATACAATGAGCAGTTCTTC. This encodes CSARGRYNEQFF.

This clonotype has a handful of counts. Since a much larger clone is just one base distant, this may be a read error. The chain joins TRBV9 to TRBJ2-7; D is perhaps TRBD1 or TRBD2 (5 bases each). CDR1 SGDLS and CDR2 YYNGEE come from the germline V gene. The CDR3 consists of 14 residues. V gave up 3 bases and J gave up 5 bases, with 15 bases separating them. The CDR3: CASSGGMPFDEQYF. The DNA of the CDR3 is TGTGCCAGCAGCGGGGGGATGCCTTTTGACGAGCAGTACTTC.

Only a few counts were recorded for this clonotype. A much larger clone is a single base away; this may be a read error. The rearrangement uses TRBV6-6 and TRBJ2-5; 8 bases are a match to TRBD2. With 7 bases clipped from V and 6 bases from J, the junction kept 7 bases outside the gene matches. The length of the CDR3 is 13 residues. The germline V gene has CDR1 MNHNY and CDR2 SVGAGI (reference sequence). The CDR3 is CASKVSGGKTQYF. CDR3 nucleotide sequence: TGTGCCAGCAAAGTGAGCGGGGGTAAGACCCAGTACTTC.

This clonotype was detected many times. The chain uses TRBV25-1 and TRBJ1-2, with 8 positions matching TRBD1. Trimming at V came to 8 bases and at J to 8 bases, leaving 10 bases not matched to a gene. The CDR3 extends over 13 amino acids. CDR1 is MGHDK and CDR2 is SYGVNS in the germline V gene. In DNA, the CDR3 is TGTGCCAGCTCGGGCAGGGGGCGAGGCGGCTACACCTTC. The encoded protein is CASSGRGRGGYTF.